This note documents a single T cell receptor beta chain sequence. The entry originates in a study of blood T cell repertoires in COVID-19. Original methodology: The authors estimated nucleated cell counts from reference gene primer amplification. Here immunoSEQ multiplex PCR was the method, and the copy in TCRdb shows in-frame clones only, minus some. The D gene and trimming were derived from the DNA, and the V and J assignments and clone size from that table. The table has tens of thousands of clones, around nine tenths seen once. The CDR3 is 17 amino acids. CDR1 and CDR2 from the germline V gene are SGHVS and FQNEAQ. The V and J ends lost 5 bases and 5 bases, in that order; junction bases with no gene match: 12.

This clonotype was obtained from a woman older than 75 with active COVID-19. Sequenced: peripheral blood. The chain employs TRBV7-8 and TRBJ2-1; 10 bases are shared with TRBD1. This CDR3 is CASSPYFGTGANNEQFF. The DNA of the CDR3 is TGTGCCAGCAGCCCTTACTTTGGGACAGGGGCGAACAATGAGCAGTTCTTC.